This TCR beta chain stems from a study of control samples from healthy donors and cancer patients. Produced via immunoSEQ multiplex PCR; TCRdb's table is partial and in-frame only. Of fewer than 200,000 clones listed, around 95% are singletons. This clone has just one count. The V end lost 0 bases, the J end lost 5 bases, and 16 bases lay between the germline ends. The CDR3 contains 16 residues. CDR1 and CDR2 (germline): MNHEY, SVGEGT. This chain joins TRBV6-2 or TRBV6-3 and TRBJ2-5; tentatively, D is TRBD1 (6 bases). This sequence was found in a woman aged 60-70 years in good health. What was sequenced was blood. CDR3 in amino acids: CASSYSFGGKLETQYF. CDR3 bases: TGTGCCAGCAGTTACTCGTTTGGGGGCAAGTTGGAGACCCAGTACTTC.